Listed below are T cell receptor beta chains from one sample, sequenced in a study of control samples from healthy donors and cancer patients. Repertoires were generated with immunoSEQ multiplex PCR, while TCRdb's copy carries only in-frame clones and drops some. The sample shows 150,000 to 200,000 clones, more than 80% of them seen only once. The sample consisted of blood. Receptor source: a man aged 25-45 years in good health. Both conserved end residues are part of each CDR3. Fields, in order: J gene, clone size, V gene, D gene, CDR3 protein, CDR3 DNA. D genes are given only for firm matches. Size is stated for part of the rows, as once, few or many counts, or as a class when the clone is expanded.

j_call: TRBJ1-1
clone_size: NA
v_call: TRBV19
d_call: NA
cdr3_aa: CASSIGRISVNTEAFF
cdr3_nt: TGTGCCAGTAGTATAGGTCGGATATCAGTGAACACTGAAGCTTTCTTT

j_call: TRBJ2-3
clone_size: NA
v_call: TRBV11-2
d_call: NA
cdr3_aa: CASSLGVGKQTDTQYF
cdr3_nt: TGTGCCAGCAGCTTAGGGGTCGGGAAACAGACAGATACGCAGTATTTT

j_call: TRBJ2-1
clone_size: NA
v_call: TRBV5-4
d_call: TRBD1
cdr3_aa: CASSSGTGVKNEQFF
cdr3_nt: TGTGCCAGCAGCTCTGGGACAGGGGTAAAGAATGAGCAGTTCTTC

j_call: TRBJ2-7
clone_size: NA
v_call: TRBV25-1
d_call: NA
cdr3_aa: CASSENVAYEQYF
cdr3_nt: TGTGCCAGCAGTGAGAACGTGGCCTACGAGCAGTACTTC

j_call: TRBJ1-1
clone_size: NA
v_call: TRBV2
d_call: NA
cdr3_aa: CASLEGEGVNTEAFF
cdr3_nt: TGTGCCAGCCTTGAGGGGGAAGGGGTGAACACTGAAGCTTTCTTT

j_call: TRBJ2-3
clone_size: NA
v_call: TRBV28
d_call: NA
cdr3_aa: CASGSWTDTQYF
cdr3_nt: TGTGCCAGCGGATCGTGGACAGATACGCAGTATTTT

j_call: TRBJ1-5
clone_size: NA
v_call: TRBV28
d_call: TRBD1
cdr3_aa: CASTPPLGQGKRSNQPQHF
cdr3_nt: TGTGCCAGCACCCCCCCGTTGGGACAGGGAAAGAGAAGCAATCAGCCCCAGCATTTT

j_call: TRBJ2-5
clone_size: once
v_call: TRBV9
d_call: NA
cdr3_aa: CASSAYVGQAAQYF
cdr3_nt: TGTGCCAGCAGCGCTTACGTGGGGCAAGCGGCCCAGTACTTC

j_call: TRBJ2-7
clone_size: NA
v_call: TRBV24-1
d_call: NA
cdr3_aa: CATTFGDGSSYEQYF
cdr3_nt: TGTGCCACCACCTTCGGGGACGGGAGCTCCTACGAGCAGTACTTC

j_call: TRBJ1-1
clone_size: NA
v_call: TRBV28
d_call: NA
cdr3_aa: CASSFRGTEAFF
cdr3_nt: TGTGCCAGCAGTTTCAGGGGTACTGAAGCTTTCTTT

j_call: TRBJ2-1
clone_size: NA
v_call: TRBV29-1
d_call: NA
cdr3_aa: CSVGPGHFYNEQFF
cdr3_nt: TGCAGCGTGGGCCCGGGTCACTTTTACAATGAGCAGTTCTTC

j_call: TRBJ2-2
clone_size: NA
v_call: TRBV7-2
d_call: TRBD1
cdr3_aa: CASSRWTGITGELFF
cdr3_nt: TGTGCCAGCAGCAGATGGACAGGTATCACCGGGGAGCTGTTTTTT

j_call: TRBJ2-3
clone_size: NA
v_call: TRBV15
d_call: NA
cdr3_aa: CATSRDLGDTQYF
cdr3_nt: TGTGCCACCAGCAGAGATCTCGGGGATACGCAGTATTTT

j_call: TRBJ1-5
clone_size: NA
v_call: TRBV27
d_call: NA
cdr3_aa: CASSFGGGSNQPQHF
cdr3_nt: TGTGCCAGCAGTTTCGGGGGAGGGTCCAATCAGCCCCAGCATTTT

j_call: TRBJ1-5
clone_size: NA
v_call: TRBV19
d_call: TRBD1
cdr3_aa: CASSLGQWVNQPQHF
cdr3_nt: TGTGCCAGTAGTTTGGGACAGTGGGTCAATCAGCCCCAGCATTTT